The present T cell receptor (beta chain) was sequenced within a study of T cell responses to AZD1222 COVID-19 vaccine. V shed 3 bases, J shed 8 bases, and the junction held 12 bases outside the gene matches. Germline loops: CDR1 SEHNR, CDR2 FQNEAQ (reference sequence). This CDR3 contains 15 residues. The repertoire was sequenced with immunoSEQ multiplex PCR; TCRdb's copy has only in-frame clones and lacks some. The data show some 190,000 clones, with 85% to 90% seen just once and approximately 7.7% held by the top ten. This TCR came from an adult in good health. This chain links TRBV7-9 with TRBJ1-2; 7 bases fit TRBD1. This specimen consisted of peripheral blood, obtained on day 0 of AZD1222 vaccination. As DNA, the CDR3 is TGTGCCAGCAGCTTGGGCGACAGGGTACAGGAAGGCTACACCTTC. Translating it yields CASSLGDRVQEGYTF.